This T cell receptor (beta chain) originates from a study of control samples from healthy donors and cancer patients. Sequencing used immunoSEQ multiplex PCR; TCRdb keeps in-frame clones, though not all of them. The sample has fewer than 85,000 clones, 91% seen once. The receptor was derived from a man younger than 45 in good health. Sequencing was carried out using blood.

The CDR3 nucleotides read TGTGCCAGCCGACAGGAAGGCACTGAAGCTTTCTTT. Residues: CASRQEGTEAFF. The chain links TRBV21-1 to TRBJ1-1; the DNA was not compared with TRBD1, the D call given in the table. TRBV21-1 is a pseudogene segment. CDR3 length equals 12 residues.